What follows is one TCR beta chain and its context. Cohorts were assigned according to the clinical history that participants reported. In the authors' methods: Scientists estimated how many nucleated cells there were by amplifying reference gene primers. Profiled with immunoSEQ multiplex PCR; TCRdb holds only in-frame clones, not every one. The V and J calls and clone size are taken from that table; D and trimming were inferred from the DNA. This sample carries around 500,000 clones, 88% of them seen once, and the ten largest clones take 8.3%. From germline, CDR1 is MGHDK and CDR2 SYGVNS. The V segment lost 3 bases and the J segment 3 bases; nucleotides outside the gene matches: 4. The CDR3 is made up of 15 amino acids. The sample belongs to a study of blood T cell repertoires in COVID-19. About the research overall: Sites in the United States, Italy and Spain provided acute and convalescent COVID-19 samples. Nucleic acid was either cDNA or gDNA, and it came from T cells, B-cell-depleted T cells, or PBMCs.

The chain employs TRBV25-1 and TRBJ2-7, with 11 bases lining up with TRBD1. What was sequenced was PBMCs or T cells enriched from blood (not recorded which). The sequence was collected from a woman aged 60-75 years who had recovered from COVID-19. CDR3 sequence (DNA): TGTGCCAGCAGTGACCCGGGACAGGGGGACTACGAGCAGTACTTC. This translates into CASSDPGQGDYEQYF.